These 27 T cell receptor beta chains came from one sample sequenced in a study of cytomegalovirus exposure and HLA in healthy donors. With 60 Vbeta and 13 Jbeta primers, the PCR was carried out. Sequencing was performed with immunoSEQ multiplex PCR; in TCRdb, only in-frame clones are kept and a portion is missing. The data hold approximately 95,000 clones, with 78% observed a single time. Sequencing was carried out using PBMCs. These TCRs come from a woman aged 35 to 49 in good health and CMV-seropositive.

The J gene is TRBJ2-7, the V gene TRBV29-1; D perhaps matches TRBD2 (6 bases). CDR3 length equals 15 residues. Trimming took off 4 bases at V and 4 bases at J, with 20 bases between the two ends. From germline, CDR1 is SQVTM and CDR2 ANQGSEA. The CDR3 sequence is CSVGPMEGPSYEQYF. The DNA for the CDR3 is TGCAGCGTTGGCCCGATGGAGGGCCCGAGTTACGAGCAGTACTTC.

Remarks on this clone: This CDR3 is also generated by other DNA sequences in the sample. This chain uses TRBV5-1 with TRBJ2-1, with TRBD2 matching over 11 bases. With 4 bases clipped from V and 9 bases from J, the junction kept 12 bases outside the gene matches. CDR1 is SGHRS, CDR2 YFSETQ, per germline. The CDR3 is made up of 16 amino acids. For the CDR3, the DNA is TGCGCCAGCAGCCCAGGACTAGCGGGCGACGTTATTGAGCAGTTCTTC. Translation: CASSPGLAGDVIEQFF.

The chain couples TRBV2 to TRBJ2-5; perhaps TRBD2 as D (5 bases). Trimming shortened V by 3 bases and J by 11 bases, and 22 bases separated the two germline ends. The germline CDR1 and CDR2 sequences are SNHLY and FYNNEI. This CDR3 has 15 amino acids. CDR3 in DNA: TGTGCCAGCAGTGACCGGGCGGAGGCTGGAGTGGATCAGTACTTC. Its protein product is CASSDRAEAGVDQYF.

In nucleotides, the CDR3 is TGTGCCAGCTCACCAGGGCAGGGATCAGCTAACTATGGCTACACCTTC. Protein sequence: CASSPGQGSANYGYTF. The rearrangement uses TRBV18 and TRBJ1-2; D perhaps matches TRBD1 (5 bases). This CDR3 is 16 amino acids long. CDR1 and CDR2 (germline): KGHSH, LQKENI. The V end was cut by 2 bases, the J end by 0 bases, with 13 bases between.

The gene calls are TRBV6-6 and TRBJ1-5, with no clear D. V was pared by 6 bases and J by 4 bases, with 4 bases between. The CDR3 totals 11 residues. CDR1 MNHNY and CDR2 SVGAGI come from the germline V gene (reference sequence). The CDR3 DNA reads TGTGCCAGCAGCCCGAATCAGCCCCAGCATTTT. Its protein product is CASSPNQPQHF.

This chain links TRBV15 with TRBJ2-2, with a possible D match to TRBD2 (5 bases). Germline V gene lookup returns CDR1 LNHNV and CDR2 YYDKDF (reference sequence). The CDR3 runs to 13 residues. V gave up 1 base and J gave up 7 bases, with 7 bases separating them. The DNA for the CDR3 is TGTGCCACCAGCAGAGGAGGGATCGGGGAGCTGTTTTTT. This translates into CATSRGGIGELFF.

This clone has more than one count but fewer than ten. The chain joins TRBV12-5 to TRBJ1-5; 11 bases are a match to TRBD1. The CDR3 is made up of 20 amino acids. Germline V gene sequence: CDR1 LGHNT, CDR2 FRNRAP. The V segment lost 0 bases and the J segment 0 bases; nucleotides outside the gene matches: 10. The CDR3 coding sequence is TGTGCTAGTGGTTTGGTACTTGAGTGGGGACAGGGGGGTAGCAATCAGCCCCAGCATTTT. It is translated as CASGLVLEWGQGGSNQPQHF.

The DNA of the CDR3 is TGTGCCAGCAGTTTATCGGGGCAGCCCTACGAGCAGTACTTC. Its protein is CASSLSGQPYEQYF. The genes are TRBV27 and TRBJ2-7; possibly TRBD1 for D (5 bases). The CDR3 loop spans 14 amino acids. Trimming left V 0 bases short and J 2 bases short, with 8 bases between. Germline V CDR1 and CDR2: MNHEY, SMNVEV (reference sequence).

The V and J genes are TRBV7-6 and TRBJ1-4; 7 nucleotides match TRBD1. V gave up 6 bases and J gave up 3 bases; unmatched junction bases: 7. This CDR3 spans 15 amino acids. The germline V gene encodes CDR1 SGHVS and CDR2 FNYEAQ. The CDR3 nucleotides are TGTGCCAGCAGGTTGGGACAGTACTCTAATGAAAAACTGTTTTTT. Protein sequence: CASRLGQYSNEKLFF.

The rearrangement joins TRBV6-5 to TRBJ1-2, with 7 nucleotides matching TRBD1. This CDR3 spans 14 amino acids. Germline V gene data show CDR1 as MNHEY and CDR2 as SVGAGI. Losses at the gene ends were 0 bases for V and 6 bases for J; bases not matched to a gene: 4. CDR3 residues: CASSYSPGQHGYTF. In DNA, the CDR3 is TGTGCCAGCAGTTACTCTCCGGGACAGCATGGCTACACCTTC.

J is TRBJ2-1 and V is TRBV6-5; a weak D match, TRBD1 (7 bases). V lost 2 bases and J 5 bases, leaving 16 bases between the germline ends. The CDR3 extends over 16 amino acids. The V gene's germline CDR1 is MNHEY and CDR2 SVGAGI. The chain's CDR3 is CASSYRGQGGDNEQFF. DNA of the CDR3: TGTGCCAGCAGTTACCGCGGGCAGGGGGGAGACAATGAGCAGTTCTTC.

Concerning this clone itself: One junction end does not reproduce the germline sequence, and a read error may be involved. As DNA, the CDR3 is TGTTCCAGCAGCTTTCGAGAGGCTCCCCAGTACTTC. Translation: CSSSFREAPQYF. The chain uses TRBV7-9 and TRBJ2-5, with D unclear. Germline V gene lookup returns CDR1 SEHNR and CDR2 FQNEAQ (reference sequence). The CDR3 spans 12 residues.

The V call is TRBV18, the J call TRBJ2-7, with 9 bases matching TRBD1. Per germline, CDR1 KGHSH and CDR2 LQKENI. J was trimmed by 7 bases and V by 0 bases; bases with no gene match: 7. The CDR3 is 15 residues long. CDR3 amino acids: CASSPPGTGLREQYF. The CDR3 DNA reads as TGTGCCAGCTCACCACCCGGGACAGGGTTGAGGGAGCAGTACTTC.

The CDR3 loop is CASSMTGRNSEAFF. The CDR3 bases are TGTGCCAGTAGTATGACAGGGAGGAATTCGGAAGCTTTCTTT. The chain recombines TRBV19 with TRBJ1-1; 7 bases align to TRBD1. The CDR3 is made up of 14 amino acids. V lost 3 bases, J lost 8 bases, and 9 bases stayed unmatched. The V gene's germline CDR1 is LNHDA and CDR2 SQIVND (reference sequence).

The V and J genes are TRBV28 and TRBJ2-1; 7 nucleotides match TRBD2. V dropped 7 bases and J dropped 7; count of bases not matched to a gene: 13. This CDR3 is 15 amino acids long. Germline V gene data show CDR1 as MDHEN and CDR2 as SYDVKM. For the CDR3, the DNA is TGTGCCAGCAATGGTAGGTCTAGCGGCCTGAATGAGCAGTTCTTC. Its translation: CASNGRSSGLNEQFF.

This clone was observed once. The chain combines TRBV5-1 with TRBJ2-3; 7 bases are shared with TRBD2. Germline-derived CDR1 and CDR2 are SGHRS and YFSETQ. Losses at the gene ends were 3 bases for V and 0 bases for J; bases not matched to a gene: 7. The CDR3 runs to 16 residues. CDR3 nucleotides: TGCGCCAGCAGCTCCCGGAACGGGAGGAGCACAGATACGCAGTATTTT. Translating gives CASSSRNGRSTDTQYF.

The rearrangement links TRBV21-1 to TRBJ1-5; the DNA was not compared with TRBD1, the D call given in the table. TRBV21-1 is listed as a pseudogene. This CDR3 is built from 15 residues. CDR3: CASSKTGVGNQPQHF. The CDR3 DNA reads as TGTGCCAGCAGCAAGACAGGGGTAGGGAATCAGCCCCAGCATTTT.

The chain is built from TRBV9 and TRBJ2-3, with 7 positions matching TRBD2. CDR1 is SGDLS, CDR2 YYNGEE, per germline. Unmatched junction bases numbered 5, after V lost 1 base and J lost 0 bases. The CDR3 extends over 16 amino acids. Here the CDR3 reads CASSVRDYPSTDTQYF. The CDR3 region has the DNA TGTGCCAGCAGCGTAAGGGACTACCCTAGCACAGATACGCAGTATTTT.

This chain joins TRBV5-5 and TRBJ1-1; D remains ambiguous. Germline loops: CDR1 SGHKS, CDR2 YYEKEE (reference sequence). The CDR3 totals 14 residues. Between the trimmed V and J ends, which lost 0 bases and 0 bases, there was a span of 6 bases. CDR3 sequence reads: CASSLVALNTEAFF. CDR3 nucleotides: TGTGCCAGCAGCTTGGTAGCTCTGAACACTGAAGCTTTCTTT.

J is TRBJ2-7 and V is TRBV28, with D possibly TRBD1 on 6 matching bases. The V end was cut by 5 bases, the J end by 4 bases, with 21 bases between. The CDR3 runs to 16 residues. CDR1 and CDR2 from the germline V gene are MDHEN and SYDVKM. The CDR3 DNA is TGTGCCAGCAGTCCACTCCAAGTGACAGGTTGGTACGAGCAGTACTTC. Translated: CASSPLQVTGWYEQYF.

The rearrangement links TRBV7-6 to TRBJ1-2, with TRBD1 as a possible D gene (6 bases). The germline V and J ends were trimmed by 1 base and 6 bases, with 12 bases remaining between them. Germline V gives CDR1 SGHVS, CDR2 FNYEAQ. This CDR3 has 14 amino acids. The CDR3 protein is CASSLDVGADGYTF. CDR3 bases: TGTGCCAGCAGCTTAGACGTGGGGGCGGATGGCTACACCTTC. Together with reference TRBV7-6 and TRBJ1-2, the CDR3 gives the full variable domain: GAGVSQSPRYKVTKRGQDVALRCDPISGHVSLYWYRQALGQGPEFLTYFNYEAQQDKSGLPNDRFSAERPEGSISTLTIQRTEQRDSAMYRCASSLDVGADGYTFGSGTRLTVV.

The chain employs TRBV27 and TRBJ2-5; D might be TRBD1 (6 bases). The V gene's germline CDR1 is MNHEY and CDR2 SMNVEV (reference sequence). With 2 bases removed from V and 2 bases from J, the gap between germline ends came to 6 bases. The CDR3 has 13 amino acids. The CDR3 DNA reads as TGTGCCAGCAGTTTACAGGGGCAAGAGACCCAGTACTTC. Its protein is CASSLQGQETQYF.

This sequence joins TRBV11-2 and TRBJ2-7; 9 nucleotides line up with TRBD2. Germline lookup yields CDR1 SGHAT and CDR2 FQNNGV. The CDR3 runs to 15 residues. Trimming at V came to 5 bases and at J to 2 bases, leaving 7 bases not matched to a gene. The CDR3 protein is CASSPRTSATYEQYF. CDR3 coding DNA: TGTGCCAGCAGCCCGAGGACTAGCGCAACCTACGAGCAGTACTTC. Drawing the rest from reference TRBV11-2 and TRBJ2-7, the complete variable domain is EAGVAQSPRYKIIEKRQSVAFWCNPISGHATLYWYQQILGQGPKLLIQFQNNGVVDDSQLPKDRFSAERLKGVDSTLKIQPAKLEDSAVYLCASSPRTSATYEQYFGPGTRLTVT.

This chain connects TRBV6-5 to TRBJ2-1; the match to TRBD2 covers 8 bases. The CDR3 length is 13 residues. J lost 6 bases, V lost 4 bases, and 2 bases had no gene match. Germline CDR1 is MNHEY and CDR2 is SVGAGI. The CDR3 sequence: CASSFLAGNEQFF. The DNA for the CDR3 is TGTGCCAGCAGTTTCCTAGCGGGCAATGAGCAGTTCTTC.

This sequence joins TRBV5-1 and TRBJ2-7, with D unclear. The CDR3 consists of 14 residues. V was clipped by 0 bases and J by 4 bases, with 11 bases between them. Germline V gene sequence: CDR1 SGHRS, CDR2 YFSETQ. In nucleotides, the CDR3 is TGCGCCAGCAGCTTGGAGCGCCAGCTATACGAGCAGTACTTC. This encodes CASSLERQLYEQYF. The full variable domain, in which reference TRBV5-1 and TRBJ2-7 provide the parts outside the CDR3, is KAGVTQTPRYLIKTRGQQVTLSCSPISGHRSVSWYQQTPGQGLQFLFEYFSETQRNKGNFPGRFSGRQFSNSRSEMNVSTLELGDSALYLCASSLERQLYEQYFGPGTRLTVT.

The chain recombines TRBV4-1 with TRBJ2-5; TRBD2 matches 9 bases. CDR1 and CDR2 (germline): MGHRA, YSYEKL. The ends lost 0 bases at V and 5 bases at J; junction bases unmatched: 7. CDR3 length equals 16 residues. CDR3 loop: CASSQDVLAGKETQYF. Here the CDR3 DNA reads TGCGCCAGCAGCCAAGATGTCCTAGCGGGAAAGGAGACCCAGTACTTC.

This chain links TRBV27 with TRBJ1-2; D might be TRBD1 (5 bases). CDR1 is MNHEY and CDR2 is SMNVEV in the germline V gene (reference sequence). The V end was cut by 6 bases, the J end by 9 bases, with 11 bases between. There are 11 residues in the CDR3. The CDR3 loop is CASSSQGRYTF. The CDR3 nucleotides read TGTGCCAGCAGCAGCCAGGGTCGCTACACCTTC.